This entry concerns a single T cell receptor beta chain. Its antigen remains unknown. In germline, CDR1 is MNHGY, CDR2 SVAAGI. Trimming took 0 bases from V and 3 from J; bases not matched to a gene: 1. The CDR3 totals 15 residues. Amplification used 60 Vbeta primers and 13 Jbeta primers. Only in-frame clones appear in the TCRdb table, and some are missing; sequencing was by immunoSEQ multiplex PCR. The sample has some 180,000 clones; 76% are singletons. These donors counted as nominally healthy when sampled, but unrecorded immune exposures were likely. This sample was taken from a study of cytomegalovirus exposure and HLA in healthy donors. About the study: Of 350 to 400 genotyped donors, roughly 76% grouped in the Caucasian-associated ancestry cluster.

Study-level points and caveats: Specificity of three CMV-associated chains for CMV antigens was verified in vitro. Earlier analysis found most TCR beta V segments productive about 87% or about 30% of the time.

The rearrangement joins TRBV6-9 to TRBJ2-7, with 11 bases that match TRBD1. Sequencing was done on a sample of PBMCs. The receptor was derived from a man between 18 and 35 years old in good health and CMV-seronegative. In DNA, the CDR3 is TGTGCCAGCAGTTATTCCGGGACAGGGGGCTACGAGCAGTACTTC. Its protein product is CASSYSGTGGYEQYF.